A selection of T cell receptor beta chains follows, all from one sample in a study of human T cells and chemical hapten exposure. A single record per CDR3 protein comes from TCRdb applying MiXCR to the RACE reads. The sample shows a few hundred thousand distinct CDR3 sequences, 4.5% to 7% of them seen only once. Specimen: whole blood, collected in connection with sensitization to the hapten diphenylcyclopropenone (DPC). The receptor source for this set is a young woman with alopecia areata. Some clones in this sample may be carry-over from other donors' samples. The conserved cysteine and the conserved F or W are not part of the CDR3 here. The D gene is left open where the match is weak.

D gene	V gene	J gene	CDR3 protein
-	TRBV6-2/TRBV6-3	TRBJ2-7	ASSYYEGQY
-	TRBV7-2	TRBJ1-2	ASSKTREGYT
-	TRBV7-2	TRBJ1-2	ASRRTEYNYGYT
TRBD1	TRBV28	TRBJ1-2	ASRRQGGVGYT
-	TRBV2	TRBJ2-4	ASSEVGESRQY
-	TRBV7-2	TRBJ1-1	ASSLNGLDTEAF
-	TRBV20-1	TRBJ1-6	STSGSSYNSPLH
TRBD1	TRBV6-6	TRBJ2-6	ASSYTTIGTGT
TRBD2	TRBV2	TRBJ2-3	ASSEGTRYTDTQY
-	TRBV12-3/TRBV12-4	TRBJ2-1	ASSLTGYLNNEQS
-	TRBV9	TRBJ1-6	ASSVTGTGLGDNSPLH
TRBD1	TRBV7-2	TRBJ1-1	ASSLGSRGTGTQAF
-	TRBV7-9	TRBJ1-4	ASSFEFLREKLF
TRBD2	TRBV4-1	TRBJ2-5	ASSQGGGGQETQY
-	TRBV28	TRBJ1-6	ASSFDAGGPLH
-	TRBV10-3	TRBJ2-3	AISVGTNQGTDTQY
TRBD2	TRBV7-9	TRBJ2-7	ATDFGGDLYEQY
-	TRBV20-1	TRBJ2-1	SARYLGERNEQF
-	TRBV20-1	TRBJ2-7	SARDVRGFSGPYEQY
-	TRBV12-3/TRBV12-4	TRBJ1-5	ATSGMSNQPQH
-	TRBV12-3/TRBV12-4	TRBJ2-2	ASSLNRNTGELF
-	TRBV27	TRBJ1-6	ASSKTPSSYNSPLH
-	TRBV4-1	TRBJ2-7	ASSQGTGDSDEQY
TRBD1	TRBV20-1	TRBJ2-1	SARDLETGDFFSYNEQF
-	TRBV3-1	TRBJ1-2	ASSQGMTQGKYGYT
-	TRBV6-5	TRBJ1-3	ASSYSGQSGNTIY
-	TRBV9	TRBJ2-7	ASSVGSGSSYEQY
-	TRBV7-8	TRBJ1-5	ASSLVDGTQH
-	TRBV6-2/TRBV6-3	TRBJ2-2	ASSLRRGLDTGELF
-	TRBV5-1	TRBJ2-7	ASSADSNYEQY
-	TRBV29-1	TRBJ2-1	SVEDWGSNEQF
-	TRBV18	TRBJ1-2	ASSLGDGYT
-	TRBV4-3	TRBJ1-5	ASSQENRGYQPQH
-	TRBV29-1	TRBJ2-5	SVEGVGTPGETQY
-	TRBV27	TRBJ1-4	ASSFSRFQAETNEKLF
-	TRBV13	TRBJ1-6	ASSLEGDNSPLH
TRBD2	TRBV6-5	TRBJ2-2	ASPQRDFPTGELF
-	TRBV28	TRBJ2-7	ASSLYGESYEQY
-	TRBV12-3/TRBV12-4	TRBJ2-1	ASSLPHEGNEQF
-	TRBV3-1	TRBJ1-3	ASSNRLGGEKPGNTIY
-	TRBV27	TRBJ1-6	ASSTVGSPLH
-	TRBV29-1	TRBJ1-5	SVGGQGNQPQH
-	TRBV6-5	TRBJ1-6	ASMGFGANNSPLH
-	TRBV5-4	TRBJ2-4	ASSLGSSRAAKNIQY
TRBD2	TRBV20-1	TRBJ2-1	SAQRLAGRGDEQF
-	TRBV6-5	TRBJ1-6	ASSYQAGDNSPLH
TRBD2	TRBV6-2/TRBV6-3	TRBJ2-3	ASRAPAGGTDTQY
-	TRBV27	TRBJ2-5	ASSFYGQSNQETQY